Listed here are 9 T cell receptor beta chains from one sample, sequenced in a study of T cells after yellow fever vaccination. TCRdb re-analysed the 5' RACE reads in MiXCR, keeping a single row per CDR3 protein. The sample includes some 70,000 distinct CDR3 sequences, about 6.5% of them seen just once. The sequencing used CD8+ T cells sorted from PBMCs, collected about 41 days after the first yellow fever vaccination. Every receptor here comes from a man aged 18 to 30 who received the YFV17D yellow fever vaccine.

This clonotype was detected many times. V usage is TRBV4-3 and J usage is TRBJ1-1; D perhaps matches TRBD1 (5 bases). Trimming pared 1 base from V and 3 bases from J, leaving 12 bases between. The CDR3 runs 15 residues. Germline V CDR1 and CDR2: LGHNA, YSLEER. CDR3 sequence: CASSQGWRGHTEAFF. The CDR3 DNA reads TGCGCCAGCAGCCAAGGTTGGAGGGGTCACACTGAAGCTTTCTTT.

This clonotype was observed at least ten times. The CDR3 loop reads CASSLAGYSNQPQHF. In DNA form, the CDR3 reads TGTGCCAGCAGCTTAGCGGGGTATAGCAATCAGCCCCAGCATTTT. The chain employs TRBV7-2 and TRBJ1-5, with D uncertain. Per germline, CDR1 SGHTA and CDR2 FQGNSA. Between the trimmed V and J ends, which lost 0 bases and 0 bases, there was a span of 6 bases. The CDR3 consists of 15 residues.

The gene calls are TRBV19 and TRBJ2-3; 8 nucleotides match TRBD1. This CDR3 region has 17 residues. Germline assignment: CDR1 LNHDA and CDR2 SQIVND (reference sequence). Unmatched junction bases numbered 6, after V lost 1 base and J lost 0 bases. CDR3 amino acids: CASSIARTGWSTDTQYF. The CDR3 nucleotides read TGTGCCAGTAGTATAGCCCGGACAGGGTGGAGCACAGATACGCAGTATTTT. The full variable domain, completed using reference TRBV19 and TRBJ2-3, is DGGITQSPKYLFRKEGQNVTLSCEQNLNHDAMYWYRQDPGQGLRLIYYSQIVNDFQKGDIAEGYSVSREKKESFPLTVTSAQKNPTAFYLCASSIARTGWSTDTQYFGPGTRLTVL.

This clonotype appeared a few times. The CDR3 spells CASSSGLINTQYF. DNA of the CDR3: TGTGCCAGCAGCTCCGGACTAATTAATACGCAGTATTTT. This sequence joins TRBV7-9 and TRBJ2-3; D possibly corresponds to TRBD2 (6 bases). Germline CDR1 SEHNR, CDR2 FQNEAQ (reference sequence). CDR3 length: 13 residues. Trimming stripped 4 bases from V and 7 bases from J, with 12 bases between.

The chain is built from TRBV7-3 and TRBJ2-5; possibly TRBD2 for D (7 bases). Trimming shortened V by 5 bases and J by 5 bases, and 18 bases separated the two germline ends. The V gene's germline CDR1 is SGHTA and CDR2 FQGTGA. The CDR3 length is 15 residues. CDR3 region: CASSRVGGAIETQYF. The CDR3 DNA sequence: TGTGCCAGCAGCAGAGTGGGGGGGGCTATCGAGACCCAGTACTTC.

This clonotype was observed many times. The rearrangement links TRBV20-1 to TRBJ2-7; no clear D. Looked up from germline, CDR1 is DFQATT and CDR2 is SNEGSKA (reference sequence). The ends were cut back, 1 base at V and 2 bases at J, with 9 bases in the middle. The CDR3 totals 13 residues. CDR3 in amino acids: CSARGAATYEQYF. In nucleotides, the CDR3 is TGCAGTGCTAGAGGCGCAGCAACCTACGAGCAGTACTTC.

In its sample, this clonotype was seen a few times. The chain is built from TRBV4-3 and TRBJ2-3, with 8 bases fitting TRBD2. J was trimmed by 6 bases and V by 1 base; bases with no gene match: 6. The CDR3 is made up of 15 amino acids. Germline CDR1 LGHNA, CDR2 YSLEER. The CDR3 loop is CASSQATGGLDTQYF. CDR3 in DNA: TGCGCCAGCAGCCAAGCGACGGGGGGGCTTGATACGCAGTATTTT.

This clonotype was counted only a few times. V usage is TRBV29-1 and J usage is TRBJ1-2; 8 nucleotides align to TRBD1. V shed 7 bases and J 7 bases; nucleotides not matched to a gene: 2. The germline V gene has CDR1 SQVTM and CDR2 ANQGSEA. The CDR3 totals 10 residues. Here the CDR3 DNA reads TGCAGCGGACAGGGGTTTGGCTACACCTTC. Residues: CSGQGFGYTF.

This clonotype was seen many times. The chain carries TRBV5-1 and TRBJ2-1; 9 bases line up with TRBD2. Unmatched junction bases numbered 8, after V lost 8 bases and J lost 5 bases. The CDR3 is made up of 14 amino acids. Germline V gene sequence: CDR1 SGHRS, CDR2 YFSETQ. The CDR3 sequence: CASSIAGVHNEQFF. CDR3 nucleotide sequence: TGCGCCAGTTCCATAGCGGGGGTTCACAATGAGCAGTTCTTC.